The 5 T cell receptor beta chains presented below share a single source sample, sequenced in a study of blood T cells in healthy people across ages. A second roughly 6 to 11 cycle PCR used barcoded and J-beta primers. TCRdb fed the 5' RACE reads into MiXCR, producing one record per CDR3 protein. Seen here are about 1.8 million distinct CDR3 sequences, roughly 50% observed once, and the top ten hold 2.1%. The sample was blood. The receptors were gathered from a middle-aged woman in good health.

The gene calls are TRBV4-3 and TRBJ1-2; D gene unclear. The CDR3 sequence is 13 residues long. V was clipped by 4 bases and J by 10 bases, with 16 bases between them. The V gene's germline CDR1 is LGHNA and CDR2 YSLEER. The CDR3 loop is CASSPSRGEAYTF. The CDR3, as DNA: TGCGCCAGCAGCCCCAGCCGCGGGGAAGCCTACACCTTC.

This clonotype was counted a few times. The CDR3 DNA is TGTGCCAGCAGCTTAATCGGCAGACCAGATACGCAGTATTTT. Protein sequence: CASSLIGRPDTQYF. The genes are TRBV7-2 and TRBJ2-3; D gene uncertain. CDR3 length: 14 amino acids. The V gene lost 2 bases and the J gene lost 4 bases, with 10 bases spanning the gap. Germline values: CDR1 SGHTA, CDR2 FQGNSA.

CDR3 nucleotide sequence: TGTGCCAGCAGTTACTCAGCGGGGGGGCCTGGAGAGACCCAGTACTTC. Protein: CASSYSAGGPGETQYF. V is TRBV6-5 and J is TRBJ2-5; 10 bases are a match to TRBD2. Germline V gene lookup returns CDR1 MNHEY and CDR2 SVGAGI. Losses at the gene ends were 0 bases for V and 4 bases for J; bases not matched to a gene: 5. The CDR3 is 16 amino acids.

The sample holds a few counts of this clonotype. V is TRBV28 and J is TRBJ2-5, with D maybe TRBD2 (6 bases). The CDR3 totals 14 residues. V dropped 8 bases and J dropped 3 bases, with 16 bases sitting between them. CDR1 is MDHEN, CDR2 SYDVKM, per germline. CDR3 region: CASGPGTLKETQYF. In DNA form, the CDR3 reads TGTGCCAGCGGACCCGGGACTTTGAAAGAGACCCAGTACTTC.

This chain joins TRBV12-3 or TRBV12-4 and TRBJ2-1; weak D call: TRBD2 (5 bases). V gave up 7 bases and J gave up 6 bases, with 16 bases separating them. The CDR3 runs 14 residues. The CDR3 protein is CASTTLGLFNEQFF. CDR3 DNA sequence: TGTGCCAGCACCACCCTAGGACTGTTCAATGAGCAGTTCTTC.